These T cell receptor beta chains were read from a single sample in a study of response to subunit inactivated influenza vaccine. A single record per CDR3 protein comes from TCRdb applying MiXCR to the RT-PCR reads. Found here are 650,000 to 850,000 distinct CDR3 sequences, approximately 15% of them singletons; the top ten hold around 7%. The sequencing used PBMCs from blood, collected less than 15 days before vaccination. The receptors were sampled from a man aged 45-60 years who received an inactivated influenza vaccine. The CDR3 runs from the conserved cysteine through the conserved F or W. A D gene is named only where the DNA matches it firmly. For some rows the clone size is stated as once, few or many, or as a class when expanded; others skip it.

>TRBV7-9|NA|TRBJ1-2|NA
CASSPGLSENYGYTF
TGTGCCAGCAGCCCCGGGCTCTCGGAGAACTATGGCTACACCTTC
>TRBV20-1|once|TRBJ2-5|NA
CSARGWSHQETQYF
TGCAGTGCTAGGGGATGGTCCCACCAAGAGACCCAGTACTTC
>TRBV12-5|few|TRBJ2-7|NA
CASGLGVGEQYF
TGTGCTAGTGGTTTAGGGGTAGGCGAGCAGTACTTC
>TRBV3-1|NA|TRBJ1-1|TRBD1
CASRATGALAHTEAFF
TGTGCCAGCAGAGCGACAGGGGCCCTGGCCCACACTGAAGCTTTCTTT
>TRBV12-3/TRBV12-4|many|TRBJ1-5|NA
CASSLYGSSNQPQHF
TGTGCCAGCAGTTTATACGGGAGTAGCAATCAGCCCCAGCATTTT
>TRBV28|many|TRBJ1-5|NA
CASSLMSPQHF
TGTGCCAGCAGTTTAATGTCGCCCCAGCATTTT
>TRBV20-1|few|TRBJ2-7|TRBD2
CSTLTGGRESEQYF
TGCAGTACCCTGACTGGCGGGAGGGAAAGCGAGCAGTACTTC
>TRBV20-1|few|TRBJ2-7|TRBD2
CSARDPAGSSYEQYF
TGCAGTGCTAGAGATCCAGCGGGGAGCTCCTACGAGCAGTACTTC
>TRBV7-8|NA|TRBJ2-7|NA
CASSLEMGRGPTYEQYF
TGTGCCAGCAGCTTAGAGATGGGCCGGGGCCCTACCTACGAGCAGTACTTC
>TRBV10-3|NA|TRBJ2-1|NA
CAISESRSNEQFF
TGTGCCATCAGTGAGTCCCGTTCCAATGAGCAGTTCTTC
>TRBV12-3/TRBV12-4|NA|TRBJ2-7|NA
CASSSGIVYEQYF
TGTGCCAGCAGTTCTGGTATAGTCTACGAGCAGTACTTC
>TRBV5-1|many|TRBJ2-7|TRBD2
CASSFDLAVNEQYF
TGCGCCAGCAGCTTCGACCTAGCGGTAAACGAGCAGTACTTC
>TRBV5-1|few|TRBJ2-1|NA
CASSWGASGNNEQFF
TGCGCCAGCAGCTGGGGGGCGAGCGGCAACAATGAGCAGTTCTTC
>TRBV7-7|few|TRBJ2-5|NA
CASSSGVMGQETQYF
TGTGCCAGCAGCTCGGGTGTTATGGGGCAAGAGACCCAGTACTTC
>TRBV18|many|TRBJ1-2|NA
CASSPDKNYGYTF
TGTGCCAGCTCACCAGACAAAAACTATGGCTACACCTTC
>TRBV7-2|many|TRBJ2-2|NA
CASSLSSLNTGELFF
TGTGCCAGCAGCTTATCAAGTCTCAACACCGGGGAGCTGTTTTTT